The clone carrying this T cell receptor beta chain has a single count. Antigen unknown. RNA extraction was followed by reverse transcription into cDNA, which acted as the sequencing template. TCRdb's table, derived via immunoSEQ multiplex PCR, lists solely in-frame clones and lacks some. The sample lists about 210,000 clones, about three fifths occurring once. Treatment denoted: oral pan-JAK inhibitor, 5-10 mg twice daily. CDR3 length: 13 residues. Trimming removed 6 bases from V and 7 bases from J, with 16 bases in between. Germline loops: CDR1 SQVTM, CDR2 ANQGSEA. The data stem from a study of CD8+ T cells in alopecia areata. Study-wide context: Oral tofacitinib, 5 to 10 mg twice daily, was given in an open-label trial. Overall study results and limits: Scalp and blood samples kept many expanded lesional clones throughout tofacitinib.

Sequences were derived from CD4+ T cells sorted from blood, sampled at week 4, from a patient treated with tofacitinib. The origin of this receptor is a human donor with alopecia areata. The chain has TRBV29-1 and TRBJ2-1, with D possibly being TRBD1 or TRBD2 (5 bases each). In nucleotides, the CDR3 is TGCAGCGTCATCCGGGGCCCGACGAATGAGCAGTTCTTC. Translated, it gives CSVIRGPTNEQFF.